One sample yielded the 25 T cell receptor beta chains listed below, sequenced in a study of T cell repertoires in cytomegalovirus infection. These receptors' targets are unknown. TCRdb used MiXCR to reprocess the reads, holding one entry per CDR3 protein. The data show some 480,000 distinct CDR3 sequences, with roughly a third seen just once and 17% held by the top ten. Source: cultured PBMCs, taken from culture after CMV antigen stimulation. The receptors originated from a human donor in good health (CMV status not recorded). Some clones in this sample may be carry-over from other donors' samples.

The chain uses TRBV27 and TRBJ2-7; 7 bases match TRBD2. CDR1 is MNHEY and CDR2 is SMNVEV in the germline V gene (reference sequence). The length of the CDR3 is 16 residues. V lost 2 bases, J lost 2 bases, and 9 bases stayed unmatched. The DNA of the CDR3 is TGTGCCAGCAGTTTACTCACTAGCGCGGGCACCTACGAGCAGTACTTC. It encodes CASSLLTSAGTYEQYF.

The sample holds a few counts of this clonotype. The chain is built from TRBV4-1 and TRBJ1-1; weak D call: TRBD1 (5 bases). CDR1 and CDR2 (germline): MGHRA, YSYEKL. The CDR3 runs 13 residues. The germline V and J ends were trimmed by 6 bases and 0 bases, with 8 bases remaining between them. The DNA for the CDR3 is TGCGCCAGCAGTGAGGGGTTGAACACTGAAGCTTTCTTT. Amino acid sequence: CASSEGLNTEAFF.

In its sample, this clonotype was seen a few times. The V and J genes are TRBV2 and TRBJ2-7; perhaps TRBD1 as D (5 bases). The CDR3 covers 13 residues. Per the germline V gene, CDR1 is SNHLY and CDR2 is FYNNEI. The V end was cut by 4 bases, the J end by 4 bases, with 11 bases between. The DNA of the CDR3 is TGTGCCAGCAGTGGGGCAGGGTTATACGAGCAGTACGTC. This encodes CASSGAGLYEQYV.

The V call is TRBV28, the J call TRBJ1-1, with D perhaps TRBD1 (6 bases). CDR3 length: 15 residues. From germline, CDR1 is MDHEN and CDR2 SYDVKM. With 5 bases removed from V and 0 bases from J, the gap between germline ends came to 13 bases. CDR3 in DNA: TGTGCCAGCAGTGCGGACAGCGGAGTGAACACTGAAGCTTTCTTT. It yields the protein CASSADSGVNTEAFF.

There are many counts of this clonotype. J is TRBJ2-1 and V is TRBV11-3; no reliable D call. Germline values: CDR1 SGHNT, CDR2 YENEEA. The V and J ends lost 3 bases and 8 bases respectively, with 14 bases between them. This CDR3 is built from 14 residues. The CDR3: CASSFDPQWDEQFF. The CDR3 bases are TGTGCCAGCAGCTTCGACCCCCAGTGGGATGAGCAGTTCTTC.

The chain joins TRBV25-1 to TRBJ2-3; TRBD2 matches 7 bases. The length of the CDR3 is 15 residues. CDR1 MGHDK and CDR2 SYGVNS come from the germline V gene. J was trimmed by 2 bases and V by 1 base; bases with no gene match: 3. The CDR3: CASSEWEGLTDTQYF. The CDR3 nucleotides read TGTGCCAGCAGTGAATGGGAGGGACTCACAGATACGCAGTATTTT.

For this clonotype: An end of the junction differs from the germline gene, which may be a read error. The rearrangement joins TRBV29-1 to TRBJ2-1; TRBD2 aligns across 11 bases. This CDR3 contains 14 residues. Germline values: CDR1 SQVTM, CDR2 ANQGSEA. CDR3 DNA: TGCAGCGTTGTCTCTAGCGGGAGGTACATTGAGCAGTTCTTC. Translation gives CSVVSSGRYIEQFF.

The chain is built from TRBV24-1 and TRBJ2-1; 10 nucleotides align to TRBD1. Trimming cost V 10 bases and J 0 bases; bases outside gene matches: 11. CDR1 KGHDR and CDR2 SFDVKD come from the germline V gene. This CDR3 has 17 residues. The CDR3 here is CATRTGGAGSSYNEQFF. The CDR3 nucleotides read TGTGCCACTAGGACAGGGGGAGCGGGGAGCTCCTACAATGAGCAGTTCTTC.

This clonotype was detected ten times or more. CDR3 amino acids: CASNSLTGLENEQFF. CDR3 DNA sequence: TGTGCCAGTAACTCACTTACAGGGCTTGAGAATGAGCAGTTCTTC. This chain joins TRBV19 and TRBJ2-1; possible D gene TRBD1, 6 bases. CDR1 is LNHDA, CDR2 SQIVND, per germline (reference sequence). The V and J ends lost 7 bases and 7 bases respectively, with 20 bases between them. The CDR3 spans 15 residues.

In DNA form, the CDR3 reads TGTGCCATCAGTGAGCGCGAGACTAGCACAGATACGCAGTATTTT. It translates to CAISERETSTDTQYF. The chain links TRBV10-3 to TRBJ2-3; D remains unclear. CDR1 and CDR2 (germline): ENHRY, SYGVKD. Trimming stripped 2 bases from V and 0 bases from J, with 9 bases between. The CDR3 totals 15 residues.

The chain is built from TRBV4-3 and TRBJ1-1; D might be TRBD1 (6 bases). Germline V CDR1 and CDR2: LGHNA, YSLEER. The CDR3 consists of 15 residues. Trimming removed 4 bases at V and 1 base at J, with 13 bases between. This CDR3 is CASSPTGAGNTEAFF. As DNA, the CDR3 is TGCGCCAGCAGCCCAACGGGGGCAGGGAACACTGAAGCTTTCTTT.

The sample holds one count of this clonotype. The rearrangement links TRBV7-3 to TRBJ1-1; 7 bases line up with TRBD1. Trimming cost V 5 bases and J 5 bases; bases outside gene matches: 14. This CDR3 contains 16 residues. The germline V gene encodes CDR1 SGHTA and CDR2 FQGTGA. The CDR3 region is CASSLNPTGLSTEAFF. CDR3 DNA sequence: TGTGCCAGCAGCCTAAACCCGACAGGGTTGAGTACTGAAGCTTTCTTT.

The chain joins TRBV6-2 or TRBV6-3 to TRBJ2-3, with 15 bases that match TRBD2. The V and J ends lost 0 bases and 4 bases, in that order; junction bases with no gene match: 2. CDR1 and CDR2 from the germline V gene are MNHEY and SVGEGT. This CDR3 is 17 amino acids long. This CDR3 reads CASSYSRTSGRADTQYF. The CDR3 DNA sequence: TGTGCCAGCAGTTACTCAAGGACTAGCGGGAGGGCAGATACGCAGTATTTT.

Concerning this clonotype itself: This may be a read error: a much more frequent sequence differs by one nucleotide. This chain uses TRBV7-2 with TRBJ2-1; no clear D. CDR1 is SGHTA, CDR2 FQGNSA, per germline. The CDR3 covers 15 residues. V was trimmed by 9 bases and J by 5 bases, leaving 20 bases between them. CDR3 bases: TGTGCCAGTTCGTGGGTGAGCAGAACAGACAATGAGCAGTTCTTC. Encoded protein: CASSWVSRTDNEQFF.

This chain connects TRBV5-1 to TRBJ2-5; possible D gene TRBD2, 6 bases. Germline V gene lookup returns CDR1 SGHRS and CDR2 YFSETQ. The CDR3 length is 14 residues. The germline V and J ends were trimmed by 1 base and 5 bases, with 12 bases remaining between them. In nucleotides, the CDR3 is TGCGCCAGCAGCTTGTTCCCGGGAGATGAGACCCAGTACTTC. It encodes CASSLFPGDETQYF.

This clonotype has more than one count but fewer than ten. The rearrangement joins TRBV7-4 to TRBJ2-2, with D uncertain. V was cut by 3 bases and J by 5 bases, with 4 bases left in between. In germline, CDR1 is SGHVT, CDR2 SQSDAQ. The length of the CDR3 is 12 residues. The CDR3 region is CASSLETGELFF. The CDR3, as DNA: TGTGCCAGCAGCTTGGAAACCGGGGAGCTGTTTTTT.

The gene calls are TRBV6-6 and TRBJ2-2; 9 bases line up with TRBD1. CDR1 and CDR2 from the germline V gene are MNHNY and SVGAGI (reference sequence). The CDR3 is made up of 18 amino acids. The junction had 14 bases not matched to a gene; V was cut back by 6 bases and J by 3 bases. CDR3 residues: CASSRATGGIVDTGELFF. CDR3 nucleotides: TGTGCCAGCAGCCGTGCGACAGGGGGGATAGTGGACACCGGGGAGCTGTTTTTT.

The rearrangement links TRBV28 to TRBJ2-1, with 8 bases aligning to TRBD1. This CDR3 comprises 17 residues. Trimming removed 2 bases from V and 5 bases from J; junction bases left unmatched: 11. Germline V gene lookup returns CDR1 MDHEN and CDR2 SYDVKM. The chain's CDR3 is CASSLSRTGYFNNEQFF. In DNA form, the CDR3 reads TGTGCCAGCAGTTTAAGTCGGACAGGGTATTTCAACAATGAGCAGTTCTTC.

The sample holds many counts of this clonotype. CDR3 nucleotide sequence: TGTGCCAGCAGCTCGAACGGGGGCTCGGTCTTGGGGGCTTTCTTT. It encodes CASSSNGGSVLGAFF. The chain has TRBV7-2 and TRBJ1-1; tentative D call: TRBD1 (6 bases). The CDR3 is made up of 15 amino acids. The germline gives CDR1 SGHTA, CDR2 FQGNSA. Trimming left V 4 bases short and J 11 bases short, with 23 bases between. Complete variable domain (other parts from reference TRBV7-2 and TRBJ1-1): GAGVSQSPSNKVTEKGKDVELRCDPISGHTALYWYRQSLGQGLEFLIYFQGNSAPDKSGLPSDRFSAERTGGSVSTLTIQRTQQEDSAVYLCASSSNGGSVLGAFFGQGTRLTVV.

The count of this clonotype is one. The chain has TRBV6-2 or TRBV6-3 and TRBJ2-3; tentatively, D is TRBD2 (6 bases). Germline lookup yields CDR1 MNHEY and CDR2 SVGEGT. Trimming removed 4 bases from V and 0 bases from J, with 14 bases in between. The CDR3 is 16 residues long. CDR3 in DNA: TGTGCCAGCAGTTGGGGCGGCGGGACTAGCACAGATACGCAGTATTTT. This gives the protein CASSWGGGTSTDTQYF.

The chain links TRBV19 to TRBJ2-7, with D tentatively TRBD1 (6 bases). CDR1 is LNHDA, CDR2 SQIVND, per germline (reference sequence). The ends were cut back, 4 bases at V and 2 bases at J, with 18 bases in the middle. This CDR3 has 16 residues. CDR3 nucleotides: TGTGCCAGTAGTACTCAACCGGGACACCCAACCTACGAGCAGTACTTC. Amino acid sequence: CASSTQPGHPTYEQYF. Supplemented by reference TRBV19 and TRBJ2-7, the full variable domain reads DGGITQSPKYLFRKEGQNVTLSCEQNLNHDAMYWYRQDPGQGLRLIYYSQIVNDFQKGDIAEGYSVSREKKESFPLTVTSAQKNPTAFYLCASSTQPGHPTYEQYFGPGTRLTVT.

This clonotype was found a few times. V and J are TRBV6-6 and TRBJ2-7; 11 bases fit TRBD2. This CDR3 region has 15 residues. The trim removed 6 bases at V and 3 bases at J, leaving 7 bases unmatched. Germline V gives CDR1 MNHNY, CDR2 SVGAGI (reference sequence). The CDR3 nucleotides are TGTGCCAGCAGGATAGGACTAGCGGGTGACTACGAGCAGTACGTC. Amino acid sequence: CASRIGLAGDYEQYV.

CDR3 residues: CATNYWGSGANVLTF. The CDR3 DNA reads TGTGCCACCAACTACTGGGGATCCGGGGCCAACGTCCTGACTTTC. The chain couples TRBV6-2 or TRBV6-3 to TRBJ2-6; D gene uncertain. The CDR3 extends over 15 amino acids. CDR1 is MNHEY and CDR2 is SVGEGT in the germline V gene. Trimming removed 10 bases from V and 4 bases from J, with 17 bases in between.

V and J are TRBV12-3 or TRBV12-4 and TRBJ1-6, with D tentatively TRBD1 (6 bases). The CDR3 runs 17 residues. With 2 bases removed from V and 7 bases from J, the gap between germline ends came to 18 bases. The CDR3 spells CASSLYKPWTENSPLHF. CDR3 in DNA: TGTGCCAGCAGTTTATACAAACCTTGGACAGAAAATTCACCCCTCCACTTT.

The V gene is TRBV24-1, the J gene TRBJ2-1; 11 bases are shared with TRBD1. With 4 bases clipped from V and 2 bases from J, the junction kept 3 bases outside the gene matches. The germline V gene encodes CDR1 KGHDR and CDR2 SFDVKD. The CDR3 sequence is 16 residues long. Here the CDR3 reads CATSEEDRGPYNEQFF. In nucleotides, the CDR3 is TGTGCCACCAGTGAGGAGGACAGGGGGCCCTACAATGAGCAGTTCTTC.